Only a few counts were recorded for the clone carrying this TCR beta chain. Antigen: not known. The data belong to a study of blood T cells in healthy people across ages. Study-wide results and caveats: In the absence of known donor CMV status, changes in expanded clonotypes were possibly confounded. PBMCs went unsorted, and a conclusive naive versus antigen-experienced comparison was therefore prevented.

The authors extracted at least 5 micrograms of total RNA per sample. The authors ran a second PCR of 7 to 11 cycles using a sample-barcoded 5' primer and a J-beta primer mix. Every cDNA molecule carried a tag from a template-switch adaptor bearing 12 random nucleotides. MiXCR was run by TCRdb on the 5' RACE reads, yielding one entry per CDR3 protein. The sample has some 710,000 distinct CDR3 sequences; about half are singletons. Trimming cost V 3 bases and J 11 bases, with 7 bases left between them. The CDR3 length is 11 residues. This sequence was found in a man older than 75 in good health. V is TRBV12-3 or TRBV12-4 and J is TRBJ1-4; tentatively, D is TRBD1 (5 bases). Sequenced: blood. DNA for the CDR3: TGTGCCAGCAGTTTTAAGGGGAAACTGTTTTTT. Protein sequence: CASSFKGKLFF.